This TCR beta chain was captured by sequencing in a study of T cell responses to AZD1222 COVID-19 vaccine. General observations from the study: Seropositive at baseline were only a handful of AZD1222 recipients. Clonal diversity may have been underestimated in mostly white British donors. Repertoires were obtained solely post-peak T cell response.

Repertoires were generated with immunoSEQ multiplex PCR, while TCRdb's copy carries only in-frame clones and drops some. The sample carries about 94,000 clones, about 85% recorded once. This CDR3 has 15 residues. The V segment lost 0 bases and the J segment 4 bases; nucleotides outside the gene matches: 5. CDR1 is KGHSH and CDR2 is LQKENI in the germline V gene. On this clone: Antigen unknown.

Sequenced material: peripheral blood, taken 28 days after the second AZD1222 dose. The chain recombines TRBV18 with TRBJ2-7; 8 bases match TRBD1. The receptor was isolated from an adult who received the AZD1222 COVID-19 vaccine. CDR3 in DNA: TGTGCCAGCTCACCACCGGGACAGGTAAATTACGAGCAGTACTTC. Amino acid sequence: CASSPPGQVNYEQYF. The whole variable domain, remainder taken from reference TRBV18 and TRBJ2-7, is NAGVMQNPRHLVRRRGQEARLRCSPMKGHSHVYWYRQLPEEGLKFMVYLQKENIIDESGMPKERFSAEFPKEGPSILRIQQVVRGDSAAYFCASSPPGQVNYEQYFGPGTRLTVT.